Below, 32 T cell receptor beta chains from the same sample are listed, as sequenced in a study of cytomegalovirus exposure and HLA in healthy donors (dated by TCRdb to between 2016 and 2019). The method behind the library was the immunoSEQ multiplex PCR assay. For the multiplex PCR, a mixture combining 60 forward primers for TCR Vbeta segments and 13 reverse primers for TCR Jbeta segments was used. TCRdb holds this immuneACCESS table with in-frame rearrangements only. Some clones are missing; in checked studies, unresolved V genes explain under half, and the rest has no known cause. The sample table holds some 190,000 clones, of which roughly 77% were seen once. Roughly 1.5% of the sample belongs to the ten largest clones. Input material: PBMCs. The receptors were gathered from a woman in her forties or fifties in good health and CMV-seronegative.

The chain links TRBV5-1 to TRBJ2-2, with 11 bases lining up with TRBD2. CDR1 and CDR2 from the germline V gene are SGHRS and YFSETQ. This CDR3 has 17 residues. The J segment lost 8 bases and the V segment lost 1 base, leaving 10 bases of the junction unmatched. CDR3 sequence reads: CASSLSGTSGGLGELFF. The CDR3 DNA sequence: TGCGCCAGCAGCTTGAGTGGGACTAGCGGAGGTTTGGGGGAGCTGTTTTTT.

The V gene is TRBV4-2, the J gene TRBJ2-1; 8 bases are a match to TRBD2. The CDR3 has 16 residues. The germline V gene has CDR1 LGHNA and CDR2 YNFKEQ. J was trimmed by 10 bases and V by 2 bases; bases with no gene match: 13. CDR3 loop: CASSQPGTSTPGEQFF. DNA for the CDR3: TGTGCCAGCAGCCAACCCGGGACTAGTACCCCGGGGGAGCAGTTCTTC.

The chain recombines TRBV12-5 with TRBJ1-2, with a weak D call TRBD1 (5 bases). The V end lost 0 bases, the J end lost 6 bases, and 14 bases lay between the germline ends. Germline V CDR1 and CDR2: LGHNT, FRNRAP. This CDR3 has 15 amino acids. The CDR3, as DNA: TGTGCTAGTGGTTTGGTAGCGGGGGGACGGGATGGCTACACCTTC. This gives the protein CASGLVAGGRDGYTF.

The chain carries TRBV11-1 and TRBJ1-2, with TRBD1 as a possible D gene (6 bases). CDR1 is SGHAT, CDR2 FQDESV, per germline (reference sequence). This CDR3 is built from 14 residues. V was trimmed by 5 bases and J by 3 bases, leaving 13 bases between them. The DNA for the CDR3 is TGTGCCAGCAGCCCAACAGGGCGAGACTATGGCTACACCTTC. Translated, it gives CASSPTGRDYGYTF.

This clone was observed a handful of times. The chain combines TRBV28 with TRBJ2-7; D call uncertain. V lost 7 bases and J lost 3, with 10 bases in between. The CDR3 is made up of 12 amino acids. The germline V gene has CDR1 MDHEN and CDR2 SYDVKM. The CDR3 DNA reads as TGTGCCAGCACTGGCGCGGTCTACGAGCAGTACTTC. This codes for CASTGAVYEQYF.

The rearrangement uses TRBV10-3 and TRBJ2-3; TRBD1 agrees at 9 bases. The CDR3 has 15 amino acids. The germline V gene encodes CDR1 ENHRY and CDR2 SYGVKD. Trimming removed 6 bases from V and 5 bases from J; junction bases left unmatched: 9. CDR3 nucleotide sequence: TGTGCCATCAGCAGACAGGGGGGGGGCTTAGATACGCAGTATTTT. It codes for CAISRQGGGLDTQYF.

This clone was found a few times. The chain links TRBV5-4 to TRBJ2-2; 12 bases match TRBD1. The CDR3 extends over 17 amino acids. V dropped 5 bases and J dropped 4; count of bases not matched to a gene: 9. The germline gives CDR1 SGHNT, CDR2 YYREEE (reference sequence). The CDR3 nucleotides are TGTGCCAGCAGTTCCGGGACAGGGGGCGCGGGCACCGGGGAGCTGTTTTTT. Translating it yields CASSSGTGGAGTGELFF.

The chain links TRBV6-6 to TRBJ2-1, with a possible D match to TRBD1 (6 bases). V was clipped by 0 bases and J by 8 bases, with 11 bases between them. CDR1 is MNHNY and CDR2 is SVGAGI in the germline V gene (reference sequence). This CDR3 is built from 14 residues. This CDR3 reads CASSYSRGIDEQFF. The CDR3 nucleotides are TGTGCCAGCAGTTACTCGAGGGGGATCGATGAGCAGTTCTTC.

CDR3 coding DNA: TGTGCCAGCAGTCGTGAGGGAACCAATGGCTACACCTTC. Amino acid sequence: CASSREGTNGYTF. The chain has TRBV27 and TRBJ1-2, with no clear D. There are 13 residues in the CDR3. Germline values: CDR1 MNHEY, CDR2 SMNVEV (reference sequence). Between the trimmed V and J ends, which lost 5 bases and 6 bases, there was a span of 13 bases.

The V gene is TRBV6-5, the J gene TRBJ1-2; D perhaps matches TRBD1 (6 bases). Germline CDR1 reads MNHEY; CDR2 reads SVGAGI. V dropped 0 bases and J dropped 8 bases, with 13 bases sitting between them. The CDR3 spans 14 residues. Here the CDR3 reads CASSYSAGARGYTF. CDR3 DNA sequence: TGTGCCAGCAGTTACTCGGCAGGGGCACGGGGCTACACCTTC.

This clone was recorded at least ten times. The chain recombines TRBV6-1 with TRBJ1-5; a weak D match, TRBD1 (5 bases). V lost 2 bases and J lost 6, with 8 bases in between. This CDR3 is built from 13 residues. Germline values: CDR1 MNHNS, CDR2 SASEGT. The CDR3 region is CASSELRVQPQHF. CDR3 coding DNA: TGTGCCAGCAGTGAACTCAGGGTTCAGCCCCAGCATTTT.

This rearrangement joins TRBV2 to TRBJ1-6; TRBD1 matches 10 bases. The CDR3 runs to 14 residues. CDR1 SNHLY and CDR2 FYNNEI come from the germline V gene. The junction had 6 bases not matched to a gene; V was cut back by 6 bases and J by 10 bases. CDR3 protein: CASRGQGLSSPLHF. As DNA, the CDR3 is TGTGCCAGCAGGGGACAGGGGCTGTCGTCACCCCTCCACTTT.

The rearrangement links TRBV27 to TRBJ2-1; 7 bases agree with TRBD2. Per germline, CDR1 MNHEY and CDR2 SMNVEV (reference sequence). This CDR3 has 16 residues. The V segment lost 3 bases and the J segment 0 bases; nucleotides outside the gene matches: 5. CDR3 protein: CASSFPGRSSYNEQFF. CDR3 coding DNA: TGTGCCAGCAGTTTTCCCGGGAGGAGCTCCTACAATGAGCAGTTCTTC.

The gene calls are TRBV27 and TRBJ1-2; D is uncertain. Deletions cut 5 bases from V and 4 bases from J, with 14 bases between. The germline CDR1 and CDR2 sequences are MNHEY and SMNVEV (reference sequence). The CDR3 is made up of 14 amino acids. The CDR3 loop is CASSTRGLRYGYTF. The DNA of the CDR3 is TGTGCCAGCAGTACTCGAGGTCTGCGCTATGGCTACACCTTC.

This clone came up a few times. This chain uses TRBV5-1 with TRBJ1-2, with D perhaps matching TRBD1 (5 bases). The CDR3 loop spans 13 amino acids. Trimming took 0 bases from V and 6 from J, leaving 9 bases between them. CDR1 SGHRS and CDR2 YFSETQ come from the germline V gene. The CDR3 DNA reads TGCGCCAGCAGCTTGGAAGGGGTTGATGGCTACACCTTC. It is translated as CASSLEGVDGYTF.

CDR3 residues: CASRRGQPNRNTEAFF. CDR3 nucleotides: TGTGCCAGCAGAAGGGGACAGCCGAACAGGAACACTGAAGCTTTCTTT. The rearrangement uses TRBV28 and TRBJ1-1, with TRBD1 matching 7 bases. The J segment lost 1 base and the V segment lost 6 bases, leaving 11 bases of the junction unmatched. Germline CDR1 is MDHEN and CDR2 is SYDVKM. CDR3 length equals 16 residues.

This chain links TRBV19 with TRBJ2-5; 10 bases fit TRBD1. Germline V gene lookup returns CDR1 LNHDA and CDR2 SQIVND (reference sequence). Trimming at V came to 4 bases and at J to 4 bases, leaving 9 bases not matched to a gene. The CDR3 is 16 amino acids. CDR3 protein: CASSTRQGAILETQYF. The CDR3 coding sequence is TGTGCCAGTAGTACCCGACAGGGGGCGATTTTAGAGACCCAGTACTTC. The complete variable domain, with remaining parts taken from reference TRBV19 and TRBJ2-5, reads DGGITQSPKYLFRKEGQNVTLSCEQNLNHDAMYWYRQDPGQGLRLIYYSQIVNDFQKGDIAEGYSVSREKKESFPLTVTSAQKNPTAFYLCASSTRQGAILETQYFGPGTRLLVL.

This chain connects TRBV4-1 to TRBJ2-7; 7 bases line up with TRBD1. This CDR3 is 16 amino acids long. V lost 1 base to trimming and J lost 2 bases; unmatched junction nucleotides: 8. Germline CDR1 is MGHRA and CDR2 is YSYEKL. This chain's CDR3 is CASSQGQGKITYEQYF. Written as DNA, the CDR3 is TGCGCCAGCAGCCAAGGACAGGGAAAGATTACCTACGAGCAGTACTTC.

This rearrangement joins TRBV28 to TRBJ2-5; D not certain. The V and J ends lost 3 bases and 1 base respectively, with 6 bases between them. Germline loops: CDR1 MDHEN, CDR2 SYDVKM. The CDR3 is 13 amino acids. CDR3 bases: TGTGCCAGCAGTTTCCCCTTCCAAGAGACCCAGTACTTC. Translating it yields CASSFPFQETQYF.

The rearrangement links TRBV29-1 to TRBJ1-4, with 9 bases identical to TRBD1. The CDR3 totals 15 residues. Germline values: CDR1 SQVTM, CDR2 ANQGSEA. Trimming cost V 5 bases and J 6 bases; bases outside gene matches: 10. CDR3 loop: CSVRDRERADEKLFF. The CDR3 DNA is TGCAGCGTTCGGGACAGGGAGAGGGCCGATGAAAAACTGTTTTTT.

This chain links TRBV5-6 with TRBJ1-2; unclear D gene. This CDR3 has 13 amino acids. Trimming took 5 bases from V and 3 from J, leaving 11 bases between them. Looked up from germline, CDR1 is SGHDT and CDR2 is YYEEEE. CDR3: CASRLRSYYGYTF. Here the CDR3 DNA reads TGTGCCAGCAGATTAAGGAGTTACTATGGCTACACCTTC.

This chain links TRBV6-5 with TRBJ1-5, with TRBD1 as a possible D gene (6 bases). CDR3 length equals 15 residues. Trimming took 4 bases from V and 0 from J, leaving 10 bases between them. Germline assignment: CDR1 MNHEY and CDR2 SVGAGI. DNA of the CDR3: TGTGCCAGCAGTTTGGGGGCTTATAGCAATCAGCCCCAGCATTTT. It encodes CASSLGAYSNQPQHF.

The chain recombines TRBV5-1 with TRBJ1-4; 9 bases are a match to TRBD1. Germline loops: CDR1 SGHRS, CDR2 YFSETQ. The V segment lost 4 bases and the J segment 0 bases; nucleotides outside the gene matches: 4. The CDR3 is 16 amino acids. The CDR3 DNA follows: TGCGCCAGCAGCCACAGGGGGCCGACAACTAATGAAAAACTGTTTTTT. It encodes CASSHRGPTTNEKLFF.

This sequence joins TRBV7-9 and TRBJ2-7; TRBD1 aligns across 10 bases. J was trimmed by 0 bases and V by 3 bases; bases with no gene match: 5. Germline V lookup: CDR1 SEHNR, CDR2 FQNEAQ (reference sequence). There are 16 residues in the CDR3. CDR3 in amino acids: CASSLTTGGDSYEQYF. For the CDR3, the DNA is TGTGCCAGCAGCTTGACGACAGGGGGCGACTCCTACGAGCAGTACTTC. Combining the CDR3 with reference TRBV7-9 and TRBJ2-7 gives the whole variable domain DTGVSQNPRHKITKRGQNVTFRCDPISEHNRLYWYRQTLGQGPEFLTYFQNEAQLEKSRLLSDRFSAERPKGSFSTLEIQRTEQGDSAMYLCASSLTTGGDSYEQYFGPGTRLTVT.

The rearrangement joins TRBV6-1 to TRBJ2-2; 8 positions agree with TRBD2. The J segment lost 0 bases and the V segment lost 3 bases, leaving 6 bases of the junction unmatched. The CDR3 extends over 17 amino acids. Germline CDR1 is MNHNS and CDR2 is SASEGT. CDR3 nucleotides: TGTGCCAGCAGTGATATGGCGGGGGGCTCGAACACCGGGGAGCTGTTTTTT. As protein: CASSDMAGGSNTGELFF.

The gene calls are TRBV18 and TRBJ1-1; tentative D call: TRBD1 (6 bases). CDR3 length equals 15 residues. Germline V lookup: CDR1 KGHSH, CDR2 LQKENI. Trimming cost V 0 bases and J 0 bases, with 8 bases left between them. In DNA form, the CDR3 reads TGTGCCAGCTCACCACCCGGACAGATGAACACTGAAGCTTTCTTT. Translation: CASSPPGQMNTEAFF.

This chain joins TRBV11-2 and TRBJ2-1; the match to TRBD2 covers 7 bases. The germline CDR1 and CDR2 sequences are SGHAT and FQNNGV. There are 16 residues in the CDR3. With 3 bases clipped from V and 2 bases from J, the junction kept 7 bases outside the gene matches. CDR3 in amino acids: CASSFASGGPYNEQFF. The CDR3 region has the DNA TGTGCCAGCAGCTTTGCTTCGGGGGGACCCTACAATGAGCAGTTCTTC.

The chain employs TRBV7-6 and TRBJ2-5; 10 bases align to TRBD1. The length of the CDR3 is 16 residues. Trimming took 4 bases from V and 2 from J; bases not matched to a gene: 7. Germline V CDR1 and CDR2: SGHVS, FNYEAQ. Written as DNA, the CDR3 is TGTGCCAGCAGCTCAGGACAGGGGGTAGGGCAAGAGACCCAGTACTTC. As protein: CASSSGQGVGQETQYF.

This clone was seen only once. The chain joins TRBV29-1 to TRBJ2-7; 7 bases fit TRBD1. V shed 0 bases, J shed 5 bases, and the junction held 7 bases outside the gene matches. The CDR3 is 14 residues long. Germline CDR1 reads SQVTM; CDR2 reads ANQGSEA. The CDR3 reads CSVEDRRQGNEQYF. The CDR3 DNA is TGCAGCGTTGAAGATCGTAGACAGGGTAACGAGCAGTACTTC.

The J gene is TRBJ1-1, the V gene TRBV9; D gene uncertain. The V and J ends lost 0 bases and 0 bases respectively, with 9 bases between them. The length of the CDR3 is 15 residues. CDR1 SGDLS and CDR2 YYNGEE come from the germline V gene. CDR3: CASSVVKGVNTEAFF. The CDR3 nucleotides are TGTGCCAGCAGCGTAGTGAAAGGAGTGAACACTGAAGCTTTCTTT. Full variable domain (missing parts from reference TRBV9 and TRBJ1-1): DSGVTQTPKHLITATGQRVTLRCSPRSGDLSVYWYQQSLDQGLQFLIQYYNGEERAKGNILERFSAQQFPDLHSELNLSSLELGDSALYFCASSVVKGVNTEAFFGQGTRLTVV.

This chain links TRBV27 with TRBJ1-4; TRBD1 matches at 8 bases. Germline CDR1 is MNHEY and CDR2 is SMNVEV (reference sequence). CDR3 length: 17 amino acids. The J segment lost 1 base and the V segment lost 6 bases, leaving 10 bases of the junction unmatched. Here the CDR3 reads CASSRDRGIRTNEKLFF. The CDR3 nucleotides read TGTGCCAGCAGCCGCGACAGGGGAATTCGAACTAATGAAAAACTGTTTTTT.

This rearrangement joins TRBV2 to TRBJ2-3; TRBD1 is a possible D gene (5 bases). The CDR3 is 13 amino acids. Deletions cut 6 bases from V and 3 bases from J, with 10 bases between. Per germline, CDR1 SNHLY and CDR2 FYNNEI. The CDR3: CASRADRTDTQYF. CDR3 nucleotides: TGTGCCAGCAGGGCCGACAGAACAGATACGCAGTATTTT.